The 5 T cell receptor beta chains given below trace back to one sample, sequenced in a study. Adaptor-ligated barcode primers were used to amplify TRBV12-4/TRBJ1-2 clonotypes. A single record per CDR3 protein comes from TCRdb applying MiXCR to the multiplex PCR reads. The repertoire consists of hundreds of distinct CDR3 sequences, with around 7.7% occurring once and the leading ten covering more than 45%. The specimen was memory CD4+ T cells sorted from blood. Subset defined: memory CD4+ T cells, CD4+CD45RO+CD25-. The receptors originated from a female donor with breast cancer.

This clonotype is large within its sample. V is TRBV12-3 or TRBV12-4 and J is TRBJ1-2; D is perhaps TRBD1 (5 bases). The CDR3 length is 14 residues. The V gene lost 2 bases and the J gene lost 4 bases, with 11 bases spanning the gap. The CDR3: CASSLRGAGYGYTF. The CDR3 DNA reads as TGTGCCAGCAGTTTACGGGGCGCTGGCTATGGCTACACCTTC.

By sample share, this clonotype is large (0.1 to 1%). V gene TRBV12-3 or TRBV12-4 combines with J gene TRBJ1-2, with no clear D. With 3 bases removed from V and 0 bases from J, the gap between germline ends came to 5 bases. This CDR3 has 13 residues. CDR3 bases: TGTGCCAGCAGTTTGTTAGCTAACTATGGCTACACCTTC. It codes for CASSLLANYGYTF.

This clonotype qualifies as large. Here the CDR3 reads CASSFSQTGTNYGYTF. The DNA for the CDR3 is TGTGCCAGCAGTTTCTCCCAGACAGGGACTAACTATGGCTACACCTTC. V gene TRBV12-3 or TRBV12-4 combines with J gene TRBJ1-2, with TRBD1 matching 7 bases. This CDR3 is 16 amino acids long. V trimming: 3 bases; J trimming: 0 bases; junction bases outside the gene matches: 7.

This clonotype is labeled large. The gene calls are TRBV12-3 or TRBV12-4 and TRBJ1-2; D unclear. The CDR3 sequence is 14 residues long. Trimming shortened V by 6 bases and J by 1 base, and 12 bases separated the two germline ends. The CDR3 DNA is TGTGCCAGCAGCCCTGGAGACCTTAACTATGGCTACACCTTC. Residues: CASSPGDLNYGYTF.

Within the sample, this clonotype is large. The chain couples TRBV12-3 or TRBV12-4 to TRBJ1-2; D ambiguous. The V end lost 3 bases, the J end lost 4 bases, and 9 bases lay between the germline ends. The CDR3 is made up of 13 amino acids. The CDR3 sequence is CASSFPAFYGYTF. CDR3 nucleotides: TGTGCCAGCAGTTTTCCAGCGTTCTATGGCTACACCTTC.